A selection of T cell receptor beta chains follows, all from one sample in a study of blood T cells in healthy people across ages. TCRdb reprocessed the 5' RACE reads with MiXCR, giving one entry per CDR3 protein. In the table there are under 2 million distinct CDR3 sequences, 30% to 35% of which are singletons. The sequencing sample was made of blood. The receptors were sampled from a woman between 25 and 40 years old in good health. Each CDR3 is given with its conserved first and last residue. The order of the fields is clone size, D gene, J gene, V gene, CDR3 DNA, CDR3 protein. D genes are given only for firm matches. Not every row has a clone size; where given, it reads once, few, many or a size class.

NA NA TRBJ2-7 TRBV5-1 TGCGCCAGCAGCTTGGCCGCTTTTGGTACCTACGAGCAGTACTTC CASSLAAFGTYEQYF
NA NA TRBJ2-6 TRBV6-1 TGTGCCAGCAGTACGTCATATTCTGGGGCCAACGTCCGGACTTTC CASSTSYSGANVRTF
few NA TRBJ2-7 TRBV7-8 TGTGCCAGCAGCTTAGGAATGTGGGGGGCCTACTACGAGCAGTACTTC CASSLGMWGAYYEQYF
once NA TRBJ2-6 TRBV5-1 TGCGCCAGCAGCTTGGGGGGGGTCGCGTCTGGGGCCAACGCCCTGACTTTC CASSLGGVASGANALTF
many NA TRBJ2-3 TRBV6-5 TGTGCCAGCAGTTACTCGGAGGCAGATACGCAGTATTTT CASSYSEADTQYF
once TRBD1 TRBJ1-2 TRBV16 TGTGCCAGCAGCCGACCCCGGACAGGAGACGGCTACACCTTC CASSRPRTGDGYTF
few TRBD2 TRBJ2-1 TRBV6-1 TGTGCCAGCCTACGGGGGGACTCACCGCAAACCTGGGGTGGGCAGTTCTTC CASLRGDSPQTWGGQFF
few NA TRBJ2-3 TRBV25-1 TGTGCCAGCAGTGAATTGGGGGGGCCAGATACGCAGTATTTT CASSELGGPDTQYF
few NA TRBJ2-2 TRBV19 TGTGCCAGTACCAATCCGGGACAGGGCACCCTCTCGACAAAGCGGGAGGTTGTCGGGGAGCTGTTTTTT CASTNPGQGTLSTKREVVGELFF
NA NA TRBJ1-5 TRBV11-2 TGTGCCAGCAGCTTGGACAGACTTGAGCCCCAGCATTTT CASSLDRLEPQHF
few TRBD1 TRBJ2-1 TRBV20-1 TGCAGTGCTAGGGATTTGGGACAGGCCCTCTCCTACAATGAGCAGTTCTTC CSARDLGQALSYNEQFF
many TRBD1 TRBJ2-5 TRBV20-1 TGCAGTGCTACCGGGACAGGGTCTCAAGAGACCCAGTACTTC CSATGTGSQETQYF
NA NA TRBJ2-7 TRBV12-2 TGTGCAAGTCGCTCACCTCCCCGTCCACAGGGCACTTGGTACGAGCAGTACTTC CASRSPPRPQGTWYEQYF
NA NA TRBJ2-7 TRBV9 TGTGCCAGCAGCACAAGAGGGGGATTCCCGGGTGACGAGCAGTACTTC CASSTRGGFPGDEQYF
NA TRBD1 TRBJ1-1 TRBV20-1 TGCAGTGCCCCAACGATACAGGGGAAGGGCACTGAAGCTTTCTTT CSAPTIQGKGTEAFF
NA TRBD2 TRBJ2-1 TRBV30 TGTGCCTGGACTAGCGGGAGTCATGAGCAGTTCTTC CAWTSGSHEQFF
NA NA TRBJ2-1 TRBV18 TGTGCCAGCTCACCAAAGAAGGTTTTGGATGAGCAGTTCTTC CASSPKKVLDEQFF
NA TRBD1 TRBJ2-5 TRBV20-1 TGCAGTGCTCCTACAGGGGGCCAAGAGACCCAGTACTTC CSAPTGGQETQYF
few TRBD2 TRBJ2-6 TRBV6-2/TRBV6-3 TGTGCCAGCAGTGGGACTAAGGGGGCCAACGTCCTGACTTTC CASSGTKGANVLTF
many NA TRBJ2-7 TRBV4-1 TGCGCCAGCAGCCCGGGTCCTGGGGTTGGGAGCGAGCAGTACTTC CASSPGPGVGSEQYF
few TRBD1 TRBJ2-7 TRBV7-9 TGTGCCAGCAGCTTAGCTACGGGACAGGGGGCTGGCGAGCAGTACTTC CASSLATGQGAGEQYF
few NA TRBJ1-5 TRBV9 TGTGCCAGCAGCGCAGTTACCGGGACGGAAAATCAGCCCCAGCATTTT CASSAVTGTENQPQHF
few NA TRBJ2-5 TRBV27 TGTGCCAGCAGTTGGGACAAGCAAGAGACCCAGTACTTC CASSWDKQETQYF
NA TRBD2 TRBJ2-5 TRBV4-1 TGCGCCAGCAGCCAAGGCTTAACTGTAGCGGGATTACGAGAGACCCAGTACTTC CASSQGLTVAGLRETQYF
NA NA TRBJ2-3 TRBV28 TGTGCCAGCAGTGCTAGGGTTCCAAGCACAGATACGCAGTATTTT CASSARVPSTDTQYF
few TRBD1 TRBJ1-2 TRBV20-1 TGCAGTGCCGCAGGGGGCGATCTCCTTGGCTACACCTTC CSAAGGDLLGYTF
NA NA TRBJ2-7 TRBV7-2 TGTGCCAGCAGCTTCCGGGGGGCCCTACGGTACGAGCAGTACTTC CASSFRGALRYEQYF
few NA TRBJ2-4 TRBV5-8 TGTGCCAGCAGCTTGGGACTCCCCGTGGACAACATTCAGTACTTC CASSLGLPVDNIQYF
NA TRBD2 TRBJ2-5 TRBV20-1 TGCAGTGCTTGTTTGACGGGAGGGCCGGGAGAGACCCAGTACTTC CSACLTGGPGETQYF
few NA TRBJ2-7 TRBV20-1 TGCAGTGCTAGAGAAGACGAGCAGTACTTC CSAREDEQYF
few TRBD2 TRBJ2-1 TRBV20-1 TGCAGTGCCCTAGCCCTGAGCGGGAGTGAACCCTACAATGAGCAGTTCTTC CSALALSGSEPYNEQFF